These 19 T cell receptor beta chains originate from one sample sequenced in a study of cytomegalovirus exposure and HLA in healthy donors. The study ran its PCR with 60 Vbeta and 13 Jbeta primers. TCRdb's table, derived via immunoSEQ multiplex PCR, lists solely in-frame clones and lacks some. The profile shows under 150,000 clones, around 70% of them singletons. What was sequenced was PBMCs. These receptors came from a woman aged 18-30 years in good health and CMV-seronegative.

V gene TRBV4-1 combines with J gene TRBJ2-3; tentatively, D is TRBD1 (5 bases). The CDR3 contains 13 residues. V lost 4 bases to trimming and J lost 4 bases, with 9 bases between them. Germline assignment: CDR1 MGHRA and CDR2 YSYEKL. The CDR3 bases are TGCGCCAGCAGCCTAGTCAGGGCAGATACGCAGTATTTT. It encodes CASSLVRADTQYF.

The table lists this clone with a count of one. The CDR3 spells CAISEGTGRYGYTF. In nucleotides, the CDR3 is TGTGCCATCAGTGAGGGGACAGGGCGATATGGCTACACCTTC. V is TRBV10-3 and J is TRBJ1-2, with 9 bases fitting TRBD1. CDR1 and CDR2 from the germline V gene are ENHRY and SYGVKD. V lost 2 bases to trimming and J lost 5 bases; unmatched junction nucleotides: 3. CDR3 length: 14 residues.

CDR3 region: CASSVNSGDTQYF. The CDR3 nucleotides are TGTGCCAGCAGCGTGAATAGCGGGGATACGCAGTATTTT. The V gene is TRBV7-2, the J gene TRBJ2-3; 7 bases are shared with TRBD2. Germline V gene sequence: CDR1 SGHTA, CDR2 FQGNSA. Germline trimming cut 5 bases from V and 6 bases from J; bases unmatched to any gene: 5. CDR3 length: 13 amino acids.

The sample holds a few counts of this clone. This chain joins TRBV25-1 and TRBJ2-7; D unresolved. This CDR3 is 14 amino acids long. The germline V gene encodes CDR1 MGHDK and CDR2 SYGVNS. Trimming took off 3 bases at V and 0 bases at J, with 9 bases between the two ends. This CDR3 reads CASSDRLISYEQYF. CDR3 nucleotides: TGTGCCAGCAGTGATAGACTGATCTCCTACGAGCAGTACTTC.

The chain uses TRBV29-1 and TRBJ1-2; D might be TRBD1 (6 bases). V was shortened by 3 bases and J by 4 bases, with 9 bases between the two germline ends. This CDR3 is built from 12 residues. CDR1 and CDR2 (germline): SQVTM, ANQGSEA. The CDR3 sequence is CSVETRGYGYTF. The DNA of the CDR3 is TGCAGCGTTGAGACCAGGGGCTATGGCTACACCTTC.

The chain employs TRBV9 and TRBJ2-4, with 7 bases that match TRBD1. Unmatched junction bases numbered 6, after V lost 0 bases and J lost 0 bases. This CDR3 has 17 residues. Per germline, CDR1 SGDLS and CDR2 YYNGEE. The CDR3, as DNA: TGTGCCAGCAGCGTAGACGAACAGGGGAAAGCCAAAAACATTCAGTACTTC. Its protein is CASSVDEQGKAKNIQYF.

This chain links TRBV29-1 with TRBJ1-1; 7 nucleotides match TRBD1. V gave up 8 bases and J gave up 3 bases; unmatched junction bases: 9. Germline CDR1 and CDR2: SQVTM and ANQGSEA. This CDR3 is 13 amino acids long. The CDR3 DNA follows: TGCAGCCCATCCAGGGGGATGGACACTGAAGCTTTCTTT. Encoded protein: CSPSRGMDTEAFF.

The CDR3, as DNA: TGTGCCAGCAGCTTAGGGGGCGCGGTGGAGCCCCAGCATTTT. Amino acids: CASSLGGAVEPQHF. This chain uses TRBV7-6 with TRBJ1-5; D is possibly TRBD1 (5 bases). Trimming removed 1 base from V and 8 bases from J, with 12 bases in between. The CDR3 sequence is 14 residues long. Germline assignment: CDR1 SGHVS and CDR2 FNYEAQ.

The J gene is TRBJ2-5, the V gene TRBV6-5; 7 bases align to TRBD1. V lost 2 bases to trimming and J lost 0 bases; unmatched junction nucleotides: 6. CDR1 and CDR2 (germline): MNHEY, SVGAGI. The CDR3 covers 16 residues. The CDR3 DNA follows: TGTGCCAGCAGTTACCCAGCCGGGACAGACCAAGAGACCCAGTACTTC. Translated: CASSYPAGTDQETQYF.

CDR3 protein: CASSTSGVISYEQYF. The CDR3 DNA reads as TGTGCCAGCAGTACGAGCGGGGTGATCTCCTACGAGCAGTACTTC. The rearrangement joins TRBV28 to TRBJ2-7, with 7 bases aligning to TRBD2. J lost 0 bases, V lost 5 bases, and 7 bases had no gene match. Per germline, CDR1 MDHEN and CDR2 SYDVKM. This CDR3 has 15 residues.

The chain combines TRBV9 with TRBJ2-3; 14 bases line up with TRBD2. V lost 0 bases and J lost 0; bases outside the gene matches: 12. The germline V gene encodes CDR1 SGDLS and CDR2 YYNGEE. The CDR3 is made up of 21 amino acids. The CDR3 bases are TGTGCCAGCAGCGTAGAGGGACTAGCGGGGGTTGACTCCTCTAGCACAGATACGCAGTATTTT. As protein: CASSVEGLAGVDSSSTDTQYF. Variable domain in full (rest from reference TRBV9 and TRBJ2-3): DSGVTQTPKHLITATGQRVTLRCSPRSGDLSVYWYQQSLDQGLQFLIQYYNGEERAKGNILERFSAQQFPDLHSELNLSSLELGDSALYFCASSVEGLAGVDSSSTDTQYFGPGTRLTVL.

This clone has only one observation. The J gene is TRBJ1-1, the V gene TRBV5-6; a weak D match, TRBD1 (6 bases). The CDR3 is made up of 15 amino acids. From germline, CDR1 is SGHDT and CDR2 YYEEEE. The V gene lost 1 base and the J gene lost 3 bases, with 13 bases spanning the gap. The CDR3 here is CASSLLGAQDTEAFF. The CDR3 DNA is TGTGCCAGCAGCTTGCTGGGGGCGCAAGACACTGAAGCTTTCTTT.

This chain uses TRBV6-1 with TRBJ2-5; D unclear. V was trimmed by 1 base and J by 1 base, leaving 13 bases between them. The V gene's germline CDR1 is MNHNS and CDR2 SASEGT. This CDR3 spans 16 amino acids. The CDR3 DNA reads TGTGCCAGCAGTGAAGAAGACATGCCTTTCCAAGAGACCCAGTACTTC. Translating gives CASSEEDMPFQETQYF.

There are a few counts of this clone. CDR3 bases: TGTGCCAGCAGCGCCACAGGGAACAGGGCTAATGAAAAACTGTTTTTT. Residues: CASSATGNRANEKLFF. This rearrangement joins TRBV9 to TRBJ1-4; D possibly corresponds to TRBD1 (6 bases). Germline V gene sequence: CDR1 SGDLS, CDR2 YYNGEE. The CDR3 runs 16 residues. The V and J ends lost 3 bases and 3 bases respectively, with 15 bases between them.

The chain employs TRBV30 and TRBJ2-5, with D possibly matching TRBD2 (5 bases). Trimming pared 0 bases from V and 4 bases from J, leaving 12 bases between. Germline V gene data show CDR1 as GTSNPN and CDR2 as SVGIG (reference sequence). This CDR3 comprises 14 residues. The CDR3 spells CAWSVLSGGETQYF. The CDR3 region has the DNA TGTGCCTGGAGTGTACTGTCCGGAGGAGAGACCCAGTACTTC.

The rearrangement joins TRBV6-5 to TRBJ1-6, with D maybe TRBD1 (6 bases). V lost 2 bases and J 7 bases, leaving 12 bases between the germline ends. This CDR3 comprises 15 residues. The germline V gene has CDR1 MNHEY and CDR2 SVGAGI. The DNA for the CDR3 is TGTGCCAGCAGTTACGGGGGCCGGGGAAATTCACCCCTCCACTTT. Its translation: CASSYGGRGNSPLHF.

The V gene is TRBV27, the J gene TRBJ2-6; no definite D call. Germline V gives CDR1 MNHEY, CDR2 SMNVEV (reference sequence). Trimming stripped 5 bases from V and 0 bases from J, with 17 bases between. This CDR3 spans 18 amino acids. For the CDR3, the DNA is TGTGCCAGCAGTCCCCGGAGAACTTCTAACTCTGGGGCCAACGTCCTGACTTTC. Protein: CASSPRRTSNSGANVLTF. The full variable domain, in which reference TRBV27 and TRBJ2-6 provide the parts outside the CDR3, is EAQVTQNPRYLITVTGKKLTVTCSQNMNHEYMSWYRQDPGLGLRQIYYSMNVEVTDKGDVPEGYKVSRKEKRNFPLILESPSPNQTSLYFCASSPRRTSNSGANVLTFGAGSRLTVL.

The chain uses TRBV4-1 and TRBJ2-7; TRBD1 agrees at 7 bases. Trimming at V came to 1 base and at J to 4 bases, leaving 7 bases not matched to a gene. Germline V CDR1 and CDR2: MGHRA, YSYEKL. The CDR3 covers 15 residues. The CDR3 DNA reads as TGCGCCAGCAGCCAAGGAAAAGGGGGCGGGTACGAGCAGTACTTC. Protein: CASSQGKGGGYEQYF.

The chain employs TRBV6-5 and TRBJ1-1, with a possible D match to TRBD1 (5 bases). The CDR3 consists of 15 residues. The ends were cut back, 0 bases at V and 5 bases at J, with 13 bases in the middle. Per the germline V gene, CDR1 is MNHEY and CDR2 is SVGAGI. The CDR3 DNA follows: TGTGCCAGCAGTTACTCGGGCGGGAAGGGGACTGAAGCTTTCTTT. As protein: CASSYSGGKGTEAFF.